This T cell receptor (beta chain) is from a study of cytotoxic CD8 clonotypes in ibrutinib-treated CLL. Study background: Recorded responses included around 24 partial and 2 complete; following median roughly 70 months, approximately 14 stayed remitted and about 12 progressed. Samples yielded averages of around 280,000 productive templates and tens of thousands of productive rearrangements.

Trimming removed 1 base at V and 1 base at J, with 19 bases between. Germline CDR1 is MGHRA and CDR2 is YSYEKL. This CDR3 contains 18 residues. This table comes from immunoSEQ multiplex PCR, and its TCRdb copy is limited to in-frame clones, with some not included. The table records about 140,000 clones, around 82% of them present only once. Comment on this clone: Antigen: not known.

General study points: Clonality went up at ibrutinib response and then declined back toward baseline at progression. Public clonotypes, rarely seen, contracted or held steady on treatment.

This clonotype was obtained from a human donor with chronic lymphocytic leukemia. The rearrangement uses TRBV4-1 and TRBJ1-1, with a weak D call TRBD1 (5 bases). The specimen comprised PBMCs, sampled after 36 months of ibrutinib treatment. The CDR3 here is CASSQGWTQGRRNTEAFF. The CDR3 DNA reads TGCGCCAGCAGCCAAGGGTGGACTCAGGGAAGGAGGAACACTGAAGCTTTCTTT.